The rows below give T cell receptor beta chains drawn from one sample of a study of blood T cells in healthy people across ages. Via MiXCR, TCRdb re-called the 5' RACE reads, giving one row per CDR3 protein. The sample comprises around 580,000 distinct CDR3 sequences, roughly 48% of which are singletons, and about 22% rests with the top ten. Sequencing was performed on blood. The origin of the receptors is a man older than 75 in good health. Each CDR3 is given with its conserved first and last residue. The D gene is left open where the match is weak. Some rows have no size entry. The others give once, few or many, or a class for an expanded clone.

V,D,J,size,CDR3,DNA
TRBV7-2,.,TRBJ2-7,.,CASSARESSSYEQYF,TGTGCCAGCAGCGCCCGGGAGAGTAGCTCCTACGAGCAGTACTTC
TRBV7-8,TRBD2,TRBJ2-3,.,CASTRQAGVSDTQYF,TGTGCCAGCACGCGGCAAGCGGGAGTGTCAGATACGCAGTATTTT
TRBV7-3,.,TRBJ1-6,once,CASSPRFSNDRESSYNSPLHF,TGTGCCAGCAGCCCGAGGTTCTCAAATGACAGAGAAAGCTCCTATAATTCACCCCTCCACTTT
TRBV7-9,.,TRBJ1-5,.,CASSSGGGRGQPQHF,TGTGCCAGCAGCTCCGGGGGGGGCCGGGGTCAGCCCCAGCATTTT
TRBV2,.,TRBJ2-3,.,CASKGWRATDTQYF,TGTGCCAGCAAGGGCTGGCGGGCGACAGATACGCAGTATTTT
TRBV6-2/TRBV6-3,.,TRBJ2-7,.,CASSHKIDEQYF,TGTGCCAGCAGTCACAAAATAGACGAGCAGTACTTC
TRBV7-9,.,TRBJ2-1,few,CASSLVSLGGNEQFF,TGTGCCAGCAGCTTAGTCTCGCTAGGGGGCAATGAGCAGTTCTTC
TRBV11-2,.,TRBJ2-7,.,CASSLLRGGEQYF,TGTGCCAGCAGCTTACTGAGGGGAGGCGAGCAGTACTTC
TRBV20-1,.,TRBJ2-7,once,CSALVVAGRSYEQYF,TGCAGTGCCCTGGTGGTGGCAGGGAGGTCCTACGAGCAGTACTTC
TRBV6-6,.,TRBJ1-2,once,CASSLIRDSYGYTF,TGTGCCAGCAGCTTAATCCGGGATAGCTATGGCTACACCTTC
TRBV6-5,.,TRBJ1-1,.,CATIQGGSMNTEAFF,TGTGCCACAATACAGGGTGGGAGTATGAACACTGAAGCTTTCTTT
TRBV20-1,.,TRBJ2-3,few,CSASSTGTDTQYF,TGCAGTGCTAGCTCGACGGGCACAGATACGCAGTATTTT
TRBV27,TRBD1,TRBJ2-7,.,CASNRQGGDEQYF,TGTGCCAGCAACAGACAGGGGGGGGACGAGCAGTACTTC
TRBV11-3,TRBD1,TRBJ1-1,few,CASSSGTGAEAFF,TGTGCCAGCAGCTCCGGGACAGGGGCTGAAGCTTTCTTT